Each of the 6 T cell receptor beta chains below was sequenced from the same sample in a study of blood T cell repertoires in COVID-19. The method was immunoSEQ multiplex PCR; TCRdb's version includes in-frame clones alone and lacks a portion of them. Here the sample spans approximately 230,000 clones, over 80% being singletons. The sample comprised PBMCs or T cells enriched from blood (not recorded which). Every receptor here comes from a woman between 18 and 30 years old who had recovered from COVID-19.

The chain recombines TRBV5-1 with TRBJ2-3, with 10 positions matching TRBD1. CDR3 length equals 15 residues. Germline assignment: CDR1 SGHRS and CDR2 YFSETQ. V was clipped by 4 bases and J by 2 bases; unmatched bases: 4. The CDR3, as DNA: TGCGCCAGCAGCACGGGACAGGGGTACACAGATACGCAGTATTTT. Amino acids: CASSTGQGYTDTQYF.

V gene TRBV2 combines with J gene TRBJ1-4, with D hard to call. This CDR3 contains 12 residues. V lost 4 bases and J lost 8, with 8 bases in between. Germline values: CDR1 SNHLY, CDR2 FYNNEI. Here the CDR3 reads CASSVWEEKLFF. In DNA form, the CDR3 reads TGTGCCAGCAGTGTATGGGAGGAAAAACTGTTTTTT.

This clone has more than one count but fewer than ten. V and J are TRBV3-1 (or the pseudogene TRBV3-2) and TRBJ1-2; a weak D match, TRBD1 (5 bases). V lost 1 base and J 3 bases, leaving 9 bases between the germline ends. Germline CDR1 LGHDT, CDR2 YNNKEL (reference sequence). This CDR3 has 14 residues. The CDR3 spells CASSQGQKDYGYTF. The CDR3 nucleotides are TGTGCCAGCAGCCAAGGACAGAAGGACTATGGCTACACCTTC.

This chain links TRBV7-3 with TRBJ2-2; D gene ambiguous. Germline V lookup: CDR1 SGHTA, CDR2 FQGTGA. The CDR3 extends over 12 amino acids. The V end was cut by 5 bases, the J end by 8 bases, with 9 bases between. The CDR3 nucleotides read TGTGCCAGCAGCCGCGTTTCTGGGGAGCTGTTTTTT. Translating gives CASSRVSGELFF.

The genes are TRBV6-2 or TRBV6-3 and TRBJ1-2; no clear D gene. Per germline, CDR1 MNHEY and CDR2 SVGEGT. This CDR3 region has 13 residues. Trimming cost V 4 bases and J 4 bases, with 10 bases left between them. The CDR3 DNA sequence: TGTGCCAGCAGTTTGGTCCAGGCCTATGGCTACACCTTC. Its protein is CASSLVQAYGYTF.

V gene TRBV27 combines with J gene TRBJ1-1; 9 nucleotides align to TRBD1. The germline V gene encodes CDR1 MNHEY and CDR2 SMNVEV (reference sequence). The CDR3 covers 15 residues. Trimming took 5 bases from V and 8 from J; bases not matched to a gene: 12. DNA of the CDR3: TGTGCCAGCAGTAGGGGAACCGGGACAGGGACCGAAGCTTTCTTT. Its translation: CASSRGTGTGTEAFF.